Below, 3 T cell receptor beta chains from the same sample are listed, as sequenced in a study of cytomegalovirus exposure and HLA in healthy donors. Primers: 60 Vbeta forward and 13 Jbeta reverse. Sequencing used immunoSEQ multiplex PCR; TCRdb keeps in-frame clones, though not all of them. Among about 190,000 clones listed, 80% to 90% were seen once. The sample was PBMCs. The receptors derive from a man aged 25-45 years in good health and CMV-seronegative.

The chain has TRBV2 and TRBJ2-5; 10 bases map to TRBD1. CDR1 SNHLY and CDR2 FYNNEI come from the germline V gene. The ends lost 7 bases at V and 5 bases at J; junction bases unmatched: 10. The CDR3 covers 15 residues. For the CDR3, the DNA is TGTGCCAGCAAGGGACAGGGGTTCCTAGGGGAGACCCAGTACTTC. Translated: CASKGQGFLGETQYF.

Here the CDR3 reads CATTVTLNTEAFF. CDR3 nucleotide sequence: TGTGCCACCACCGTTACACTGAACACTGAAGCTTTCTTT. The chain is built from TRBV15 and TRBJ1-1; D gene unclear. Germline V lookup: CDR1 LNHNV, CDR2 YYDKDF (reference sequence). The CDR3 is 13 amino acids. The V gene lost 7 bases and the J gene lost 0 bases, with 9 bases spanning the gap.

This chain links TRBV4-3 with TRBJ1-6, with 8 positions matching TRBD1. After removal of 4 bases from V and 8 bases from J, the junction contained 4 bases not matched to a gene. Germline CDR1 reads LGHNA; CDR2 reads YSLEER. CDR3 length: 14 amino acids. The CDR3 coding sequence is TGCGCCAGCAGCCTGACAGGGGATGATTCACCCCTCCACTTT. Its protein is CASSLTGDDSPLHF.